The clone carrying this T cell receptor beta chain was counted a few times. The antigen remains unidentified. This sample stems from a study of identical twins. Findings and caveats of the study: Zero-insertion analyses were open to partial confounding by invariant MAIT and iNKT cells.

TCRdb reanalysed the 5' RACE reads using MiXCR and keeps one entry per CDR3 protein. The data hold roughly 200,000 distinct CDR3 sequences, with more than 15% observed a single time. V shed 6 bases and J shed 4 bases, with 22 bases lying between them. The CDR3 sequence is 17 residues long. The germline V gene encodes CDR1 KGHSH and CDR2 LQKENI. Healthy Caucasians alone served as donors. These same data were also listed under a study on T cells expressing NK-cell markers. From that second work: Of the CD8+ T cells in six donors, roughly 1.0-7.5% belonged to dominant NKG2C+ clonotypes. The same clonotypes also predominated in the CD3+CD56-NKG2C+ fraction of several donors.

V and J are TRBV18 and TRBJ2-1, with D perhaps assigned TRBD1 or TRBD2 (7 bases each). The source material was CD8+ T cells sorted from blood. The receptor was derived from a woman aged 18-30 years in good health. CDR3 sequence: CASSTTSGGGIYNEQFF. Here the CDR3 DNA reads TGTGCCAGCTCGACCACCTCAGGGGGGGGAATTTACAATGAGCAGTTCTTC.